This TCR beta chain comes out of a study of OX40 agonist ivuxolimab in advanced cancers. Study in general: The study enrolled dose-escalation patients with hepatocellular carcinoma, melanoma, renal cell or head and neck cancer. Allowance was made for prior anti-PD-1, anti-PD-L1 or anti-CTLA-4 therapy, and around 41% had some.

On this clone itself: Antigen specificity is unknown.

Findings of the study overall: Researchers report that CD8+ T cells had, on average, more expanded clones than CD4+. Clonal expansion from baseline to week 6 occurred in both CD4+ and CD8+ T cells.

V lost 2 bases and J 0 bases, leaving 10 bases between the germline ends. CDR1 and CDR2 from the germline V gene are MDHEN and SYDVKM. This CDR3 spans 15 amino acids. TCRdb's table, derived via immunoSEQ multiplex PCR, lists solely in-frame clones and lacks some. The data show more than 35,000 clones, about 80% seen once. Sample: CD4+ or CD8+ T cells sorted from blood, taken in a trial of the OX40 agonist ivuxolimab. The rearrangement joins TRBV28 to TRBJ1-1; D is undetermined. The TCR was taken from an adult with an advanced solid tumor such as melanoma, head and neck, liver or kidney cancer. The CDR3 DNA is TGTGCCAGCAGTTTAATTGGTTACATGAACACTGAAGCTTTCTTT. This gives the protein CASSLIGYMNTEAFF.